What follows are 20 T cell receptor beta chains derived from one specimen sequenced in a study of cytomegalovirus exposure and HLA in healthy donors (dated by TCRdb to about 2017). The library was obtained by the immunoSEQ multiplex PCR assay. For the multiplex PCR, a mixture combining 60 forward primers for TCR Vbeta segments and 13 reverse primers for TCR Jbeta segments was used. What TCRdb holds here is the immuneACCESS table cut down to in-frame rearrangements. Part of the clones is not present; checked against another copy, under half of the missing clones reflect an unresolved V gene, and the others are unexplained. This sample comprises 95,000 to 150,000 clones, about 80% of them detected only once. The ten largest clones represent 7.5% to 9% of the sample. The sample consisted of PBMCs. The receptors were sampled from a female donor in good health and CMV-seropositive.

The chain couples TRBV30 to TRBJ2-2, with a tentative D call TRBD1 (6 bases). The CDR3 extends over 15 amino acids. Looked up from germline, CDR1 is GTSNPN and CDR2 is SVGIG (reference sequence). Trimming removed 5 bases at V and 1 base at J, with 14 bases between. The CDR3 region has the DNA TGTGCCTGGGGCCGGGACACCGTGAACACCGGGGAGCTGTTTTTT. Its translation: CAWGRDTVNTGELFF.

The genes are TRBV18 and TRBJ2-7; D is unclear. With 0 bases removed from V and 6 bases from J, the gap between germline ends came to 18 bases. The CDR3 is 16 residues long. Germline lookup yields CDR1 KGHSH and CDR2 LQKENI. The CDR3 sequence: CASSPPWSWQTSEQYF. The CDR3, as DNA: TGTGCCAGCTCACCACCGTGGAGTTGGCAGACCAGCGAGCAGTACTTC. Supplemented by reference TRBV18 and TRBJ2-7, the full variable domain reads NAGVMQNPRHLVRRRGQEARLRCSPMKGHSHVYWYRQLPEEGLKFMVYLQKENIIDESGMPKERFSAEFPKEGPSILRIQQVVRGDSAAYFCASSPPWSWQTSEQYFGPGTRLTVT.

This clone was seen only a few times. CDR3 protein: CAWSARTGGTEAFF. As DNA, the CDR3 is TGTGCCTGGAGTGCCCGGACAGGGGGCACTGAAGCTTTCTTT. The chain combines TRBV30 with TRBJ1-1; 10 bases map to TRBD1. CDR3 length: 14 amino acids. CDR1 is GTSNPN and CDR2 is SVGIG in the germline V gene (reference sequence). V dropped 1 base and J dropped 4; count of bases not matched to a gene: 3.

This clone occurred a few times. The rearrangement uses TRBV15 and TRBJ1-2, with 9 bases fitting TRBD1. The CDR3 loop spans 14 amino acids. Per the germline V gene, CDR1 is LNHNV and CDR2 is YYDKDF (reference sequence). J lost 5 bases, V lost 3 bases, and 4 bases had no gene match. In nucleotides, the CDR3 is TGTGCCACCAGCAGGGACAGGGGTCGGTATGGCTACACCTTC. Protein: CATSRDRGRYGYTF.

The chain recombines TRBV7-2 with TRBJ1-1; maybe TRBD1 (5 bases). The V gene lost 2 bases and the J gene lost 0 bases, with 10 bases spanning the gap. The length of the CDR3 is 15 residues. The V gene's germline CDR1 is SGHTA and CDR2 FQGNSA. CDR3 coding DNA: TGTGCCAGCAGCTTATCGGCAGGGCTGAACACTGAAGCTTTCTTT. Translated, it gives CASSLSAGLNTEAFF.

This clone is a singleton in its sample. V gene TRBV27 combines with J gene TRBJ1-1; 9 bases match TRBD1. Germline trimming cut 5 bases from V and 1 base from J; bases unmatched to any gene: 5. CDR1 MNHEY and CDR2 SMNVEV come from the germline V gene (reference sequence). This CDR3 has 15 residues. The chain's CDR3 is CASSPRTGENTEAFF. Written as DNA, the CDR3 is TGTGCCAGCAGTCCGCGGACAGGGGAGAACACTGAAGCTTTCTTT.

The rearrangement uses TRBV5-4 and TRBJ2-2, with D perhaps matching TRBD1 (5 bases). The V gene's germline CDR1 is SGHNT and CDR2 YYREEE (reference sequence). The V end was cut by 3 bases, the J end by 0 bases, with 18 bases between. CDR3 length: 18 residues. DNA for the CDR3: TGTGCCAGCAGCTCGAAAACCCAGGGATTCACGAACACCGGGGAGCTGTTTTTT. Its translation is CASSSKTQGFTNTGELFF. Together with reference TRBV5-4 and TRBJ2-2, the CDR3 gives the full variable domain: ETGVTQSPTHLIKTRGQQVTLRCSSQSGHNTVSWYQQALGQGPQFIFQYYREEENGRGNFPPRFSGLQFPNYSSELNVNALELDDSALYLCASSSKTQGFTNTGELFFGEGSRLTVL.

V is TRBV9 and J is TRBJ1-2; 7 bases are a match to TRBD1. CDR1 is SGDLS, CDR2 YYNGEE, per germline. V was clipped by 0 bases and J by 4 bases; unmatched bases: 3. This CDR3 is built from 14 residues. CDR3 bases: TGTGCCAGCAGCGTAGAGGAGGGGGCCTATGGCTACACCTTC. Translating gives CASSVEEGAYGYTF.

The gene calls are TRBV2 and TRBJ1-2; 8 nucleotides align to TRBD1. Germline V CDR1 and CDR2: SNHLY, FYNNEI. The trim removed 4 bases at V and 7 bases at J, leaving 8 bases unmatched. The CDR3 spans 14 residues. CDR3 DNA: TGTGCCAGCAGTGGACTCACGACAGGGGTTGGCTACACCTTC. Its translation is CASSGLTTGVGYTF.

The chain links TRBV7-9 to TRBJ1-6; possibly TRBD1 for D (5 bases). The CDR3 extends over 12 amino acids. The germline V gene encodes CDR1 SEHNR and CDR2 FQNEAQ (reference sequence). V gave up 5 bases and J gave up 9 bases, with 8 bases separating them. The CDR3, as DNA: TGTGCCAGCAGCCTGGACATTTCACCCCTCCACTTT. It encodes CASSLDISPLHF.

CDR3 sequence reads: CASSYSTLAGDTSSYNEQFF. The CDR3 DNA is TGTGCCAGCAGTTACTCGACGCTAGCGGGGGATACAAGCTCCTACAATGAGCAGTTCTTC. The gene calls are TRBV6-7 and TRBJ2-1; 10 nucleotides match TRBD2. TRBV6-7 counts as an open reading frame of uncertain function. The V gene end was trimmed by 0 bases and the J gene end by 0 bases; junction bases not matched to a gene: 11. The CDR3 runs 20 residues.

The chain has TRBV7-9 and TRBJ1-2, with D maybe TRBD1 (5 bases). V lost 5 bases and J lost 2, with 9 bases in between. This CDR3 is built from 13 residues. Germline CDR1 is SEHNR and CDR2 is FQNEAQ (reference sequence). The CDR3 is CASSEQGNYGYTF. In DNA, the CDR3 is TGTGCCAGCAGCGAGCAGGGAAACTATGGCTACACCTTC.

J is TRBJ1-1 and V is TRBV14; 7 bases align to TRBD1. Germline CDR1 and CDR2: SGHDN and FVKESK. Unmatched junction bases numbered 3, after V lost 4 bases and J lost 4 bases. This CDR3 is 13 amino acids long. CDR3: CASSRQGVTEAFF. DNA for the CDR3: TGTGCCAGCAGCCGACAGGGTGTCACTGAAGCTTTCTTT.

The V call is TRBV19, the J call TRBJ1-1; weak D call: TRBD1 (5 bases). CDR3 size: 14 residues. Trimming stripped 7 bases from V and 1 base from J, with 13 bases between. CDR1 is LNHDA, CDR2 SQIVND, per germline (reference sequence). The CDR3 nucleotides read TGTGCCAGTACCAACGGGGGACCGAACACTGAAGCTTTCTTT. Translated: CASTNGGPNTEAFF.

The chain is built from TRBV2 and TRBJ1-5; TRBD1 matches 7 bases. The germline gives CDR1 SNHLY, CDR2 FYNNEI. The CDR3 has 14 amino acids. With 7 bases clipped from V and 3 bases from J, the junction kept 6 bases outside the gene matches. The CDR3 DNA reads as TGTGCCAGCACCCAGACAGGGCCCAATCAGCCCCAGCATTTT. Residues: CASTQTGPNQPQHF.

This sequence joins TRBV19 and TRBJ2-1, with TRBD1 identical over 10 bases. Losses at the gene ends were 3 bases for V and 4 bases for J; bases not matched to a gene: 3. The V gene's germline CDR1 is LNHDA and CDR2 SQIVND (reference sequence). CDR3 length equals 15 residues. CDR3 sequence reads: CASSIGQGGYNEQFF. The CDR3 DNA reads as TGTGCCAGTAGTATCGGACAGGGGGGGTACAATGAGCAGTTCTTC.

This clone showed up just a few times. The chain employs TRBV9 and TRBJ1-4; weak D call: TRBD1 (5 bases). The germline V gene has CDR1 SGDLS and CDR2 YYNGEE. There are 16 residues in the CDR3. V was pared by 3 bases and J by 8 bases, with 20 bases between. DNA of the CDR3: TGTGCCAGCAGCGCTGGGGGGGGGACGAGGGCCGAAAAACTGTTTTTT. The encoded protein is CASSAGGGTRAEKLFF.

This clone came up once. The rearrangement links TRBV28 to TRBJ2-1, with 12 bases that match TRBD2. This CDR3 spans 17 amino acids. V shed 11 bases, J shed 4 bases, and the junction held 15 bases outside the gene matches. From germline, CDR1 is MDHEN and CDR2 SYDVKM. The CDR3 sequence is CACASGGAGKPYNEQFF. In DNA, the CDR3 is TGTGCCTGTGCTAGCGGGGGGGCCGGTAAACCATACAATGAGCAGTTCTTC. The full variable domain, rest sourced from reference TRBV28 and TRBJ2-1, is DVKVTQSSRYLVKRTGEKVFLECVQDMDHENMFWYRQDPGLGLRLIYFSYDVKMKEKGDIPEGYSVSREKKERFSLILESASTNQTSMYLCACASGGAGKPYNEQFFGPGTRLTVL.

This clone is a singleton in its sample. This rearrangement joins TRBV6-5 to TRBJ2-5; no firm D call. This CDR3 has 15 residues. V was pared by 0 bases and J by 5 bases, with 13 bases between. Germline loops: CDR1 MNHEY, CDR2 SVGAGI. The CDR3: CASSYSSGFGETQYF. The CDR3 bases are TGTGCCAGCAGTTACTCGAGTGGGTTCGGGGAGACCCAGTACTTC.

The chain recombines TRBV7-9 with TRBJ1-2; 10 nucleotides agree with TRBD1. This CDR3 region has 13 residues. V gave up 5 bases and J gave up 7 bases; unmatched junction bases: 4. Per germline, CDR1 SEHNR and CDR2 FQNEAQ (reference sequence). The CDR3 bases are TGTGCCAGCAGCCTTGGGACAGGGGTTGGCTACACCTTC. It translates to CASSLGTGVGYTF.